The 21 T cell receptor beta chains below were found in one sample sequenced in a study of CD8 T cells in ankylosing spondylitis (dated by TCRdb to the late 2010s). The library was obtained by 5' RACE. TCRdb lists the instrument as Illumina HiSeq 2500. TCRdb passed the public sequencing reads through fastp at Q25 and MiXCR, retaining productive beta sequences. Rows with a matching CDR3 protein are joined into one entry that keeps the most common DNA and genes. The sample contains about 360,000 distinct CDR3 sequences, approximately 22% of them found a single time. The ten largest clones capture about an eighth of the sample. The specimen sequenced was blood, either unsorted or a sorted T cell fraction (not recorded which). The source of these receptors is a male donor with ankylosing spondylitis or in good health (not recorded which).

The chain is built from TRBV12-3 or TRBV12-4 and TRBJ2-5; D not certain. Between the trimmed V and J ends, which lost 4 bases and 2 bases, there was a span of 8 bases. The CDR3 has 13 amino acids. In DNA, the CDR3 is TGTGCCAGCAGTTCCCGGCCTCAAGAGACCCAGTACTTC. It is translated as CASSSRPQETQYF.

The CDR3 coding sequence is TGTGCCAGCAGCGTAACCGGGACAGGGTACACCGGGGAGCTGTTTTTT. Translated, it gives CASSVTGTGYTGELFF. J is TRBJ2-2 and V is TRBV9; 9 nucleotides match TRBD1. The CDR3 sequence is 16 residues long. V trimming: 1 base; J trimming: 3 bases; junction bases outside the gene matches: 4. CDR1 is SGDLS, CDR2 YYNGEE, per germline.

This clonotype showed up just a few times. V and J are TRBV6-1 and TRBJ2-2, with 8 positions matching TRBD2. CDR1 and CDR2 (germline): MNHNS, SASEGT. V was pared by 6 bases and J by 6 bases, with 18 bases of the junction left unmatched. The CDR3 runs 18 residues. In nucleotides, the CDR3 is TGTGCCAGCAGCTCTCTTTGGCTAGCGGGCGCCGCGGCCGGGGAGCTGTTTTTT. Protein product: CASSSLWLAGAAAGELFF.

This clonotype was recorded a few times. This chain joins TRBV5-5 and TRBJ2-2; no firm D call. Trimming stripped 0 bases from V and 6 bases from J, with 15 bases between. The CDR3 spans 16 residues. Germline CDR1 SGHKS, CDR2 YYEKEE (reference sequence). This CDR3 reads CASSLAGPRRPGELFF. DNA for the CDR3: TGTGCCAGCAGCTTGGCAGGTCCCAGGCGCCCCGGGGAGCTGTTTTTT.

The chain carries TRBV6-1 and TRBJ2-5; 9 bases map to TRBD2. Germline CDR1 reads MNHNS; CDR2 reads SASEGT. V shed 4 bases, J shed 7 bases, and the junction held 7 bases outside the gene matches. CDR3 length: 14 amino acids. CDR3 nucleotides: TGTGCCAGCAGTGCCGGGACTAGCCTAGTGACCCAGTACTTC. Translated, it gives CASSAGTSLVTQYF.

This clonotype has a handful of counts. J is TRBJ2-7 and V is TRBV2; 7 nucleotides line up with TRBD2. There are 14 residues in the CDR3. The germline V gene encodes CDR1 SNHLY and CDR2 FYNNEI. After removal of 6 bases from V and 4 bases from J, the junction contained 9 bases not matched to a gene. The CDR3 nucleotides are TGTGCCAGCAGATACGCTAGCGGCACTTACGAGCAGTACTTC. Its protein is CASRYASGTYEQYF.

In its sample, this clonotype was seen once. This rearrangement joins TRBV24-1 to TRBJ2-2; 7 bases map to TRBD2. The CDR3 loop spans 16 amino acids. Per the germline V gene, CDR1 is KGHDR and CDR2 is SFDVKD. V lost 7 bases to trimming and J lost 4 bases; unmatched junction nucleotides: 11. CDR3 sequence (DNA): TGTGCCACCAGCCCGGGGTGGGGGGGAACCACCGGGGAGCTGTTTTTT. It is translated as CATSPGWGGTTGELFF.

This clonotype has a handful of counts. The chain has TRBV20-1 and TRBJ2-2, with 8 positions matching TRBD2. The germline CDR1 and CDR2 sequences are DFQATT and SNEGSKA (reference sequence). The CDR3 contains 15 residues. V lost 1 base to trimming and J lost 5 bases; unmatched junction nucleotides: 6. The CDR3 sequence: CSARAPGGVTGELFF. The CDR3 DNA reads TGCAGTGCTAGAGCTCCCGGGGGGGTTACCGGGGAGCTGTTTTTT.

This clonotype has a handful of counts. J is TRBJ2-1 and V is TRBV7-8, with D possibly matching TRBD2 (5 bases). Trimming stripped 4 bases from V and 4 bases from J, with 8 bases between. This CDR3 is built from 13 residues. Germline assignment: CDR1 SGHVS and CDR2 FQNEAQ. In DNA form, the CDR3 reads TGTGCCAGCAGCTCTTCGGGATACAATGAGCAGTTCTTC. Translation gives CASSSSGYNEQFF.

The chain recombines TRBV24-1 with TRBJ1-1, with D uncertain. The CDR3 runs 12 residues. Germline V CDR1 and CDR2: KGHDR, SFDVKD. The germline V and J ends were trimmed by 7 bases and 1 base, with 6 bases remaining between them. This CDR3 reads CATSDGNTEAFF. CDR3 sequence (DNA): TGTGCCACCAGCGACGGGAACACTGAAGCTTTCTTT.

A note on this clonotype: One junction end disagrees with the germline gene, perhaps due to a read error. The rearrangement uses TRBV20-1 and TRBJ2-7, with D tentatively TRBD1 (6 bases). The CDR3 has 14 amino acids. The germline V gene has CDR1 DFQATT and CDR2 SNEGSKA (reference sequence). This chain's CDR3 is CGAKIRGQYYEQYF. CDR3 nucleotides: TGCGGTGCAAAAATCAGGGGACAATACTACGAGCAGTACTTC.

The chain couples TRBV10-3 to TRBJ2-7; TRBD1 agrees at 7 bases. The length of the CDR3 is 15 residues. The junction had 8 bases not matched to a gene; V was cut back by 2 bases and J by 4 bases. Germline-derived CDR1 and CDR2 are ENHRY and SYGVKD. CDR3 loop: CAISERGQGTYEQYF. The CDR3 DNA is TGTGCCATCAGTGAGAGGGGGCAGGGGACATACGAGCAGTACTTC.

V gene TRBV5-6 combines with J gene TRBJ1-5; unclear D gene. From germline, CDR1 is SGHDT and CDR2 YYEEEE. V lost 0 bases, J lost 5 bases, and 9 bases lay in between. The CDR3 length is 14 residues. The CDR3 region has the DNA TGTGCCAGCAGCTTGGAAGGTTCCGATCAGCCCCAGCATTTT. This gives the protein CASSLEGSDQPQHF.

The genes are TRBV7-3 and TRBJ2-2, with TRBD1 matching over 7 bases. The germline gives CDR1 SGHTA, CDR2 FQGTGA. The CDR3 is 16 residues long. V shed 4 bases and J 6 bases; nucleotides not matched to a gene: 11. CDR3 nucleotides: TGTGCCAGCAGCTCCTTGACAGGGACGAGGGCCGGGGAGCTGTTTTTT. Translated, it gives CASSSLTGTRAGELFF.

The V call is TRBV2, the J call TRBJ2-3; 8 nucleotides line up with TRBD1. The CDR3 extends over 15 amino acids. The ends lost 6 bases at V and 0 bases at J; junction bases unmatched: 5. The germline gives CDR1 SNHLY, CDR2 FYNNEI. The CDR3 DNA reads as TGTGCCAGCAGGGCCAGGGGGCTTAGCACAGATACGCAGTATTTT. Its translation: CASRARGLSTDTQYF.

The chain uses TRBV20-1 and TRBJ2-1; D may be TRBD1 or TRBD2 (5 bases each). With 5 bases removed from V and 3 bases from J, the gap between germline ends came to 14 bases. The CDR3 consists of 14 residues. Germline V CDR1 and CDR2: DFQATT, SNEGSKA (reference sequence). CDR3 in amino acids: CSAPTRDDYNEQFF. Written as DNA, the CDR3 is TGCAGTGCTCCGACAAGGGACGACTACAATGAGCAGTTCTTC.

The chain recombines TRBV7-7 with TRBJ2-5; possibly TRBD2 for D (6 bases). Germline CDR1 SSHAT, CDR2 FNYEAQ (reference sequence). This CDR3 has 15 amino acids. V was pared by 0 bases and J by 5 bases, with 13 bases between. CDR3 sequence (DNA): TGTGCCAGCAGCTTAGCGCTAACTAGCTCGGAGACCCAGTACTTC. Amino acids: CASSLALTSSETQYF.

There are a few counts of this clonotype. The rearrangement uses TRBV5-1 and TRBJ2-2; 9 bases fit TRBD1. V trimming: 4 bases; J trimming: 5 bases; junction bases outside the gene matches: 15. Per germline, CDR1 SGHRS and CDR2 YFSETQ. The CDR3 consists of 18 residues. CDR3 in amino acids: CASSMPGTGQVETGELFF. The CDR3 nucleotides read TGCGCCAGCAGCATGCCCGGGACAGGGCAGGTGGAGACCGGGGAGCTGTTTTTT.

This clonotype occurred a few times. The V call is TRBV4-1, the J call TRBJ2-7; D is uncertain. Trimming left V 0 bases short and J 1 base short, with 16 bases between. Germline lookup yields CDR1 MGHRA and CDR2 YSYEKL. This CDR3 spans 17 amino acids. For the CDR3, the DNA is TGCGCCAGCAGCCAAGATAATTTTAGGGCACGATCCTACGAGCAGTACTTC. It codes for CASSQDNFRARSYEQYF.

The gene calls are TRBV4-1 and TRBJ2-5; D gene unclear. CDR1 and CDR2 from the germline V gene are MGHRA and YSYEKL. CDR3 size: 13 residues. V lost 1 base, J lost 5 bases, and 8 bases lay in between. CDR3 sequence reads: CASSQVVRETQYF. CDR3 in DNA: TGCGCCAGCAGCCAAGTAGTGCGGGAGACCCAGTACTTC.

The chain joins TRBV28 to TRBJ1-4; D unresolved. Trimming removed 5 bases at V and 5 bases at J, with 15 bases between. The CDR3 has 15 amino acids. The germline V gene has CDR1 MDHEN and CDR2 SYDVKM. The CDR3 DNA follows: TGTGCCAGCAGTCCCCAGACCGGGAGAAATGAAAAACTGTTTTTT. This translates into CASSPQTGRNEKLFF. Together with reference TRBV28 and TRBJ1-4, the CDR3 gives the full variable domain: DVKVTQSSRYLVKRTGEKVFLECVQDMDHENMFWYRQDPGLGLRLIYFSYDVKMKEKGDIPEGYSVSREKKERFSLILESASTNQTSMYLCASSPQTGRNEKLFFGSGTQLSVL.